A selection of T cell receptor beta chains follows, all from one sample in a study of radiation and T cells in renal cell carcinoma. Sequencing used immunoSEQ multiplex PCR; TCRdb keeps in-frame clones, though not all of them. The data show roughly 150,000 clones, with about 91% seen just once and roughly 13% held by the top ten. The sequencing here drew on blood, taken from a patient whose treatment included radiotherapy and nephrectomy. These TCRs come from a woman between 50 and 59 years old with renal cell carcinoma. The CDR3 runs from the conserved cysteine through the conserved F or W. Fields, in order: D gene, V gene, clone size, J gene, CDR3 DNA, CDR3 protein. The D gene is left open where the match is weak. Expanded clones are given a class, and other clones once, few, many or no size at all.

>NA|TRBV6-1|NA|TRBJ1-5
TGTGCCAGCAGTGAAGGACAAACGGGTCAGCCCCAGCATTTT
CASSEGQTGQPQHF
>TRBD2|TRBV13|NA|TRBJ2-3
TGTGCCAGCACCTGGCGCCCCAGCGGGGGTGGAGATACGCAGTATTTT
CASTWRPSGGGDTQYF
>TRBD1|TRBV7-2|once|TRBJ2-2
TGTGCCAGCAGCTTAGACGGCAGGGGGCTCACCGGGGAGCTGTTTTTT
CASSLDGRGLTGELFF
>NA|TRBV5-1|NA|TRBJ1-2
TGCGCCAGCAGCTCCCGACTGACCGACACCTATGGCTACACCTTC
CASSSRLTDTYGYTF
>TRBD1|TRBV29-1|NA|TRBJ1-1
TGCAGCACCTCCAGGGGGCGACGGACTGAAGCTTTCTTT
CSTSRGRRTEAFF
>NA|TRBV6-1|NA|TRBJ2-4
TGTGCCAGCAACCCTTGGGGGGCCCAAAACATTCAGTACTTC
CASNPWGAQNIQYF
>NA|TRBV9|NA|TRBJ1-1
TGTGCCAGCAGCCCATATGACAGATCCAACACTGAAGCTTTCTTT
CASSPYDRSNTEAFF
>NA|TRBV9|few|TRBJ1-5
TGTGCCAGCAGCGTAGCTCCGGACATCAACCAGCCCCAGCATTTT
CASSVAPDINQPQHF
>NA|TRBV6-1|NA|TRBJ2-6
TGTGCCAGCAGTGAAGTCGGTCATTGGAGAGGGGGTGGGGCCAACGTCCTGACTTTC
CASSEVGHWRGGGANVLTF
>NA|TRBV6-5|NA|TRBJ1-1
TGTGCCAGCAGCCCTAACAGGGATGAGGCTTTCTTT
CASSPNRDEAFF
>TRBD1|TRBV19|NA|TRBJ1-2
TGTGCCAGTAGTGAATGGGACAGGGGGCGCTCCGGTGGCTATGGCTACACCTTC
CASSEWDRGRSGGYGYTF
>NA|TRBV5-1|NA|TRBJ2-7
TGCGCCAGCAGCTCCACATCCTACGAGCAGTACTTC
CASSSTSYEQYF
>NA|TRBV10-3|once|TRBJ1-1
TGTGCCATCAGGGTCGCGGGGGCCATGAACACTGAAGCTTTCTTT
CAIRVAGAMNTEAFF
>TRBD1|TRBV10-3|few|TRBJ1-1
TGTGCCATCAGTGAGGACAGGGTGGGGAACACTGAAGCTTTCTTT
CAISEDRVGNTEAFF
>NA|TRBV5-5|NA|TRBJ1-1
TGTGCCAGCAGCCCTGGCGCGAACACTGAAGCTTTCTTT
CASSPGANTEAFF
>TRBD1|TRBV2|NA|TRBJ1-2
TGTGCCAGCTTCCGGGACAGGGGGATTGGGAGCTATGGCTACACCTTC
CASFRDRGIGSYGYTF
>NA|TRBV15|NA|TRBJ1-4
TGTGCCACCAGCAGAGAAGGGAGCCTGAATGAAAAACTGTTTTTT
CATSREGSLNEKLFF
>TRBD2|TRBV30|NA|TRBJ2-1
TGTGCCTGGGGCGTCGGGGGGAGAGTAAATGAGCAGTTCTTC
CAWGVGGRVNEQFF
>NA|TRBV7-9|once|TRBJ2-5
TGTGCCAGCAAGGGACTTACGCAAGAGACCCAGTACTTC
CASKGLTQETQYF
>TRBD2|TRBV7-7|NA|TRBJ2-5
TGTGCTAGCAGCGGTAGCGGGTCCCATCAAGAGACCCAGTACTTC
CASSGSGSHQETQYF
>NA|TRBV7-2|NA|TRBJ2-1
TGTGCCAGCAGCGCCTCTACCGGGACCAACTCCTACAATGAGCAGTTCTTC
CASSASTGTNSYNEQFF
>NA|TRBV13|NA|TRBJ1-5
TGTGCCAGCAGCTTAGATCGGAATCAGCCCCAGCATTTT
CASSLDRNQPQHF
>NA|TRBV6-1|NA|TRBJ2-3
TGTGCCAGCACGGTCCTATCTAGCACAGATACGCAGTATTTT
CASTVLSSTDTQYF
>TRBD1|TRBV19|NA|TRBJ1-5
TGTGCCAGTAGTCTAAGGGACAGGACGGGGCTACAGCATTTT
CASSLRDRTGLQHF
>NA|TRBV7-9|once|TRBJ2-1
TGTGCCGGTGGAGGGCAGGGGAATGAGCAGTTCTTC
CAGGGQGNEQFF
>TRBD1|TRBV5-1|NA|TRBJ2-2
TGCGCCAGCAGCCCCCTCGCTGGGACAGTGAACACCGGGGAGCTGTTTTTT
CASSPLAGTVNTGELFF
>NA|TRBV25-1|NA|TRBJ2-5
TGTGCCAGCAGTACTCTAATCCGGTACCAAGAGACCCAGTACTTC
CASSTLIRYQETQYF
>NA|TRBV9|NA|TRBJ1-3
TGTGCCAGCAGCGTAGGTCAGAGCTCTGGAAACACCATATATTTT
CASSVGQSSGNTIYF
>NA|TRBV30|NA|TRBJ2-1
TGTGCCTGGAGTGTACTAGGGCCAGAGCAGTTCTTC
CAWSVLGPEQFF
>NA|TRBV6-5|NA|TRBJ2-1
TGTGCCAGCAGTACCGGGCCCATCAGTGAGCAGTTCTTC
CASSTGPISEQFF
>TRBD1|TRBV7-2|many|TRBJ1-6
TGTGCCAGCAGCTCGGAGACAGGGGGCATCTCACCCCTCCACTTT
CASSSETGGISPLHF
>TRBD2|TRBV4-2|NA|TRBJ2-1
TGTGCCAGCAGCCAAGACCAAGACTTGCGCGGGAGAAACAATGAGCAGTTCTTC
CASSQDQDLRGRNNEQFF
>TRBD1|TRBV19|NA|TRBJ2-7
TGTGCCAGTAGTCCGGGACAGGGGAACTACGAGCAGTACTTC
CASSPGQGNYEQYF
>TRBD1|TRBV19|few|TRBJ1-5
TGTGCCAGTAGTCTCTCCCGGGACAGGCCCAATCAGCCCCAGCATTTT
CASSLSRDRPNQPQHF
>TRBD2|TRBV6-5|NA|TRBJ2-2
TGTGCCAGCAGTTACTCGGGCGGGGGGGCCGCCGGGGAGCTGTTTTTT
CASSYSGGGAAGELFF
>TRBD1|TRBV6-6|NA|TRBJ2-3
TGTGCCAGCAGCCCACAGGGGCCGGATACGCAGTATTTT
CASSPQGPDTQYF
>TRBD1|TRBV6-6|few|TRBJ1-5
TGTTCAACTTACAGGGGGTATAGCAATCAGCCCCAGCATTTT
CSTYRGYSNQPQHF
>NA|TRBV5-3|NA|TRBJ2-7
TGTGCCAGAAGCTTGTTGGACACTACCTACGAGCAGCACTTC
CARSLLDTTYEQHF
>NA|TRBV6-6|NA|TRBJ2-3
TGTGCCAGCAGTTCCCCGACAGAAGATACGCAGTATTTT
CASSSPTEDTQYF
>NA|TRBV2|once|TRBJ2-7
TGTGCCAGCGCCTTAGAGGGGGGCACCTCCTCCTACGAGCAGTACTTC
CASALEGGTSSYEQYF
>NA|TRBV23-1|NA|TRBJ2-2
TGCGCCAGCAGTCTCAAGGGAACCGGGGAGCTGTTTTTT
CASSLKGTGELFF
>NA|TRBV2|NA|TRBJ2-1
TGTGCCAGCAGTGGGTCAAGGGGATACAATGAGCAGTTCTTC
CASSGSRGYNEQFF
>TRBD1|TRBV7-2|NA|TRBJ1-4
TGTGCCAGCAGCTTGGGAAACAGGGGGCCGCAGGAAAAACTGTTTTTT
CASSLGNRGPQEKLFF